The rows below give T cell receptor beta chains drawn from one sample of a study of OX40 agonist ivuxolimab in advanced cancers. Measured with immunoSEQ multiplex PCR; TCRdb has only the in-frame clones, and not every one. The profile shows 45,000 to 75,000 clones, approximately 80% of them singletons. The specimen comprised CD4+ or CD8+ T cells sorted from blood, sampled in a trial of the OX40 agonist ivuxolimab. The receptor source for this set is an adult with an advanced solid tumor such as melanoma, head and neck, liver or kidney cancer. CDR3s include the opening cysteine and the closing phenylalanine or tryptophan. Each record gives: clone size, V gene, D gene, J gene, CDR3 DNA, CDR3 protein. A D gene is named only where the DNA matches it firmly. Only part of the rows carry a size: once, few, many, or a class if the clone is expanded.

-,TRBV9,-,TRBJ2-3,TGTGCCAGCAGCGTAGGGGACGGGAGACTTAGTGATACGCAGTATTTT,CASSVGDGRLSDTQYF
-,TRBV6-5,-,TRBJ2-2,TGTGCCAGCAGTGGTTCGTTGGCGGGGGAGCTGTTTTTT,CASSGSLAGELFF
-,TRBV7-6,-,TRBJ2-7,TGTGCCAGCTCCAGACAGCAGGGAGGCTCCTACGAGCAGTACTTC,CASSRQQGGSYEQYF
-,TRBV2,-,TRBJ2-7,TGTGCCAGCAGTGAAGAATCGGCACCTTACGAGCAGTACTTC,CASSEESAPYEQYF
-,TRBV11-2,-,TRBJ2-5,TGTGCCAGCTCCCCGGGCCACCAAGAGACCCAGTACTTC,CASSPGHQETQYF
few,TRBV19,TRBD1,TRBJ2-5,TGTGCCAGTAGTATCCTCGGGACAGGGGGCCAAGAGACCCAGTACTTC,CASSILGTGGQETQYF
-,TRBV2,-,TRBJ2-7,TGTGCCAGCAGTAGGGAGTACGAGCAGTACTTC,CASSREYEQYF
once,TRBV5-6,-,TRBJ2-2,TGTGCCAGCAGCTTGAGGGCCGGAGGCCACACCGGGGAGCTGTTTTTT,CASSLRAGGHTGELFF
-,TRBV7-2,TRBD1,TRBJ1-2,TGTGCCAGCAGCTTCGGGACAGTCCCTTATGGCTACACCTTC,CASSFGTVPYGYTF
-,TRBV6-6,-,TRBJ2-2,TGTGCCAGCAGTTCAGACACCGGGGAGCTGTTTTTT,CASSSDTGELFF
once,TRBV5-1,TRBD2,TRBJ2-7,TGCGCCAGCACCCTATCTAGCGGACCCTACGAGCAGTACTTC,CASTLSSGPYEQYF
-,TRBV27,TRBD1,TRBJ2-7,TGTGCCAGCAGTTTATGGGCGAGACAGGGGGCGAGGGGCTACGAGCAGTACTTC,CASSLWARQGARGYEQYF
-,TRBV4-3,TRBD1,TRBJ1-2,TGCGCCAGCAGCCAAATCAGGGGGGGCGTAAACTATGGCTACACCTTC,CASSQIRGGVNYGYTF
once,TRBV7-9,-,TRBJ1-1,TGTGCCAGCAGCTCGCTGGGACAACCTGAAGCTTTCTTT,CASSSLGQPEAFF
-,TRBV7-6,TRBD1,TRBJ1-1,TGTGCCAGCAGCTTAGCAGGGGGCAGCCCCTGGAACACTGAAGCTTTCTTT,CASSLAGGSPWNTEAFF
-,TRBV2,TRBD2,TRBJ2-7,TGTGCCAGCAGTGGACTAGCGGGGGGGGCGAGGTACGAGCAGTACTTC,CASSGLAGGARYEQYF
-,TRBV6-4,TRBD1,TRBJ1-1,TGTGCCAGCAGTGACGGGGGGACAGGGGCCGCTTTCTTT,CASSDGGTGAAFF
-,TRBV27,TRBD2,TRBJ2-7,TGTGCCAGCAAAGAGGCGGGAGGGTCCTCCTACGAGCAGTACTTC,CASKEAGGSSYEQYF
-,TRBV7-9,TRBD1,TRBJ1-4,TGTGCCAGCAGCTACGGGACAGGGGGGACTAATGAAAAACTGTTTTTT,CASSYGTGGTNEKLFF
few,TRBV5-4,-,TRBJ1-1,TGTGCCAGCAGCTTGAGTCAGAGGAACACTGAAGCTTTCTTT,CASSLSQRNTEAFF
-,TRBV20-1,-,TRBJ2-5,TGCAGTGCTCTTCAGGGTGAGACCCAGTACTTC,CSALQGETQYF
-,TRBV6-5,-,TRBJ2-7,TGTGCCAGCAGTTACTCGGCATCACACCCCTACGAGCAGTACTTC,CASSYSASHPYEQYF
-,TRBV30,-,TRBJ2-6,TGTGCCTGGAGTGTAAGGGCGGCCCCCGGGGCCAACGTCCTGACTTTC,CAWSVRAAPGANVLTF
-,TRBV5-1,TRBD2,TRBJ2-1,TGCGCCAGCATCCCGGCGGGGGGACTAGACAATGAGCAGTTCTTC,CASIPAGGLDNEQFF
-,TRBV27,TRBD1,TRBJ2-2,TGTGCCAGCAGTCCCCGCGACAGGGCCACCGGGGAGCTGTTTTTT,CASSPRDRATGELFF
-,TRBV4-1,-,TRBJ1-1,TGCGCCAGCAGCCAAGTTGGCGGGAAGAGATCGAGCACTGAAGCTTTCTTT,CASSQVGGKRSSTEAFF
-,TRBV10-2,-,TRBJ1-2,TGCGCCAGCAGTGAGAGAAACAGGGTTAGCTATGGCTACACCTTC,CASSERNRVSYGYTF
-,TRBV5-6,TRBD1,TRBJ1-5,TGTGCCAGCAGCTTGTGGACAGGGGGCAGGCAGCCCCAGCATTTT,CASSLWTGGRQPQHF
-,TRBV6-1,-,TRBJ2-2,TGTGCCAGCAATGAGGGGGTTAAAGGGGAGCTGTTTTTT,CASNEGVKGELFF
-,TRBV27,-,TRBJ2-6,TGTGCCAGCAGTTTCTCGAGGGGGGCTGGGGCCAACGTCCTGACTTTC,CASSFSRGAGANVLTF
-,TRBV9,-,TRBJ2-3,TGTGCCAGCAGCGCCCAGCGGCCCACAGATACGCAGTATTTT,CASSAQRPTDTQYF
-,TRBV27,-,TRBJ2-3,TGTGCCAGCAGTCCATGGATCCGCGCGACAGATACGCAGTATTTT,CASSPWIRATDTQYF
-,TRBV6-1,-,TRBJ2-7,TGTGCCATCGGTTGGGGGGCCACCTACGAGCAGTACTTC,CAIGWGATYEQYF
few,TRBV5-1,-,TRBJ1-6,TGCGCCAGCAGCTTGGGGACCGACTCTAATTCACCCCTCCACTTT,CASSLGTDSNSPLHF
-,TRBV7-9,TRBD2,TRBJ2-7,TGTGCCAGCAGCTTACCGGTTCGACTAGCGGGGGGGCGGGACGAGCAGTACTTC,CASSLPVRLAGGRDEQYF
-,TRBV6-6,-,TRBJ1-2,TGTGCCAGCAGTTACAACAGGCGGTATGGCTACACCTTC,CASSYNRRYGYTF
-,TRBV29-1,-,TRBJ1-4,TGCAGCGTCGAGGAGCGATATGAAAAACTGTTTTTT,CSVEERYEKLFF
few,TRBV11-2,-,TRBJ1-3,TGTGCCAGCAGCTTAGGCCAGAGCTCTGGAAACACCATATATTTT,CASSLGQSSGNTIYF
-,TRBV4-1,TRBD2,TRBJ2-5,TGCGCCAGCAGCCAAGATAGGCCTAGCGGGGCCTCCGGAGAGACCCAGTACTTC,CASSQDRPSGASGETQYF
-,TRBV14,-,TRBJ2-5,TGTGCCAGCAGCCATCCCGGGACCCAAGAGACCCAGTACTTC,CASSHPGTQETQYF
-,TRBV5-1,-,TRBJ2-7,TGCGCCAGCAGCTTGGCAGCAGGGCCTCAAGAGCAGTACTTC,CASSLAAGPQEQYF
-,TRBV27,-,TRBJ2-1,TGTGCCAGCAGTTTTCGGGACAATGAGCAGTTCTTC,CASSFRDNEQFF
-,TRBV4-1,-,TRBJ2-3,TGCGCCAGCAGCCAAGGTCCGGCTTCTAGCACAGATACGCAGTATTTT,CASSQGPASSTDTQYF
-,TRBV15,-,TRBJ2-2,TGTGCCACCAGCAACTCACGCACCGGGGAGCTGTTTTTT,CATSNSRTGELFF
-,TRBV6-1,-,TRBJ2-7,TGTGCCAGCAGTGAACAGGTTCTGGACGAGCAGTACTTC,CASSEQVLDEQYF
-,TRBV7-8,-,TRBJ2-3,TGTGCCAGCAATTTAGGACTCGCCACAGATACGCAGTATTTT,CASNLGLATDTQYF
-,TRBV25-1,TRBD1,TRBJ2-1,TGTGCCAGCAGTGCTGCCAGGGGGCCCAATGAGCAGTTCTTC,CASSAARGPNEQFF
-,TRBV29-1,-,TRBJ1-1,TGCAGCGTTCCCCGGGGGATGAACACTGAAGCTTTCTTT,CSVPRGMNTEAFF